These 2 T cell receptor beta chains share one sample of origin, sequenced in a study of blood T cells in healthy people across ages. Alongside a J-beta primer mix, a sample-barcoded 5' primer served in a second PCR lasting about 6 to 12 cycles. One entry per CDR3 protein results from TCRdb running MiXCR on the 5' RACE reads. The profile covers some 1.5 million distinct CDR3 sequences, with approximately 28% appearing a single time and roughly 8% taken by the ten largest. The sample was blood. These receptors were obtained from a woman between 25 and 40 years old in good health.

V and J are TRBV27 and TRBJ1-4; maybe TRBD1 (6 bases). V gave up 6 bases and J gave up 7 bases, with 15 bases separating them. Germline loops: CDR1 MNHEY, CDR2 SMNVEV (reference sequence). The length of the CDR3 is 14 residues. The CDR3 sequence is CASRMPGAGEKLFF. The CDR3 nucleotides are TGTGCCAGCAGGATGCCAGGGGCCGGTGAAAAACTGTTTTTT. The whole variable domain, filled in from reference TRBV27 and TRBJ1-4, reads EAQVTQNPRYLITVTGKKLTVTCSQNMNHEYMSWYRQDPGLGLRQIYYSMNVEVTDKGDVPEGYKVSRKEKRNFPLILESPSPNQTSLYFCASRMPGAGEKLFFGSGTQLSVL.

V is TRBV18 and J is TRBJ2-5, with D perhaps being TRBD1 or TRBD2 (6 bases each). Germline lookup yields CDR1 KGHSH and CDR2 LQKENI. The CDR3 runs to 14 residues. CDR3 coding DNA: TGTGCGGGGCTCGGGGGCCGTGACCAAGAGACCCAGTACTTC. It translates to CAGLGGRDQETQYF. Together with reference TRBV18 and TRBJ2-5, the CDR3 gives the full variable domain: NAGVMQNPRHLVRRRGQEARLRCSPMKGHSHVYWYRQLPEEGLKFMVYLQKENIIDESGMPKERFSAEFPKEGPSILRIQQVVRGDSAAYFCAGLGGRDQETQYFGPGTRLLVL.